This is a list of T cell receptor beta chains from one sample in a study of blood T cell repertoires in COVID-19. Repertoires were generated with immunoSEQ multiplex PCR, while TCRdb's copy carries only in-frame clones and drops some. In the table there are approximately 360,000 clones, 90% of which are singletons. The sequencing input was peripheral blood. Receptors were obtained from a man in his late teens or twenties with active or convalescent COVID-19. Each CDR3 is given without its conserved first and last residue. Clone size is stated in some rows and not others, as once, few, many or a class when expanded.

clone_size,v_call,j_call,cdr3_aa
-,TRBV27,TRBJ1-6,ASQGTSYNSPLH
-,TRBV19,TRBJ1-2,ASSMPPLSGQDFYGYT
-,TRBV7-2,TRBJ2-5,ASSLRQGAAETQY
once,TRBV19,TRBJ1-1,ASSTTDWTPNTEAF
-,TRBV3-1/TRBV3-2,TRBJ1-1,ASSLRGKYTEAF
once,TRBV28,TRBJ2-7,ASSRDREIYEQY
once,TRBV29-1,TRBJ1-3,SVIQGAGNTIY
-,TRBV7-9,TRBJ1-2,ASSPGQGNGYT
-,TRBV28,TRBJ2-1,ASRGSQGTNLDEQF
-,TRBV19,TRBJ1-5,ASSIVGTGGRQPQH
-,TRBV4-3,TRBJ1-2,ASSQVPGQGPYGYT
-,TRBV18,TRBJ1-3,ASSRDSHSGNTIY
few,TRBV5-4,TRBJ2-7,ASSLLRSEQY
-,TRBV27,TRBJ2-1,ASSLLAGVGNEQF
-,TRBV27,TRBJ2-1,ASSLSSANEQF
-,TRBV5-4,TRBJ2-3,ASSRGPPLAGAADTQY
-,TRBV11-3,TRBJ2-5,ASSARLAGVETQY
-,TRBV6-6,TRBJ2-3,ASSYPQGGVADTQY
-,TRBV19,TRBJ2-7,ASSIFTSGKYEQY
once,TRBV11-2,TRBJ2-2,ASTLRRVGTGELF
-,TRBV27,TRBJ2-3,ASSYRSTDTQY
-,TRBV3-1/TRBV3-2,TRBJ2-1,ASSPLRGGSYNEQF
-,TRBV11-1,TRBJ1-1,ASSPRQGANTEAF
once,TRBV7-9,TRBJ1-4,ASSEGVATNEKLF
-,TRBV27,TRBJ1-5,ASSLKGVQPQH
-,TRBV5-1,TRBJ2-7,ASSGQGIEQY
-,TRBV6-6,TRBJ1-3,ASSRQGMSLGGNTIY
-,TRBV15,TRBJ1-1,ATSRDRGLYTEAF
-,TRBV18,TRBJ2-1,ASSPMGGLSSYNEQF
-,TRBV28,TRBJ2-1,ASSSTQGILVQF
-,TRBV24-1,TRBJ2-2,ATEKRDTGELF
-,TRBV6-5,TRBJ2-7,ASRGQGVGSYEQY
once,TRBV29-1,TRBJ2-1,SAFPRGRNNEQF
-,TRBV28,TRBJ1-2,ASSLPLTGSYGYT
-,TRBV5-5,TRBJ1-4,ASSSNGIPNEKLF
-,TRBV21-1,TRBJ2-1,ASSKVAGNNEQF
once,TRBV5-8,TRBJ1-1,ASSGTVMNTEAF
-,TRBV7-9,TRBJ2-3,ASSPKDRGLHTDTQY
-,TRBV13,TRBJ1-6,ASSLGRGYNSPLH
-,TRBV19,TRBJ1-5,ASSNGDYSNQPQH
-,TRBV9,TRBJ2-1,ASSVRDRVDEQF
-,TRBV18,TRBJ2-7,ASSPRGSGEQY
-,TRBV11-1,TRBJ1-2,ASSPGTANYGYT
-,TRBV28,TRBJ1-2,ASRTPGTGNYGYT
-,TRBV3-1/TRBV3-2,TRBJ2-2,ASSLNSGELF
-,TRBV7-3,TRBJ1-2,ASSGGVGYT
-,TRBV6-5,TRBJ1-5,ASSNRDQPQH
-,TRBV5-8,TRBJ1-2,ASSQRGREYFYGYT
once,TRBV4-3,TRBJ2-7,ASSQEEGAGHKQY
-,TRBV28,TRBJ2-7,ASNFPRTGGNEQY
-,TRBV2,TRBJ2-1,ASGLGLNNEQF
once,TRBV6-1,TRBJ2-3,ASSEDRGNSDTQY
-,TRBV6-1,TRBJ2-7,ASSEGRAPTREQY
-,TRBV7-9,TRBJ1-5,ASSPPGGNQPQH
-,TRBV4-3,TRBJ2-1,ASSQELADYNEQF
-,TRBV10-2,TRBJ2-7,ASSPGTSVYEQY
-,TRBV6-5,TRBJ1-3,ASSTGNSGNTIY
-,TRBV27,TRBJ1-1,ASSYNRLRGTEAF